Shown below are 29 T cell receptor beta chains from a single sample sequenced in a study of cytomegalovirus exposure and HLA in healthy donors. PCR amplification relied on 60 Vbeta primers (plus 13 Jbeta primers). The table came from immunoSEQ multiplex PCR; TCRdb's copy has only in-frame clones and leaves some out. The table has approximately 170,000 clones, roughly 80% seen once. Input material: PBMCs. These receptors were taken from a man aged 18 to 30 in good health and CMV-seropositive.

The V and J genes are TRBV28 and TRBJ1-2, with 9 bases that match TRBD1. J lost 8 bases, V lost 6 bases, and 10 bases had no gene match. The germline CDR1 and CDR2 sequences are MDHEN and SYDVKM. This CDR3 is 14 amino acids long. The CDR3 DNA is TGTGCCAGCAGACCTCCCACAGGGGGCGAGGGCTACACCTTC. It codes for CASRPPTGGEGYTF.

This rearrangement joins TRBV11-2 to TRBJ2-3; D gene ambiguous. Germline CDR1 is SGHAT and CDR2 is FQNNGV. This CDR3 spans 12 amino acids. Trimming left V 5 bases short and J 2 bases short, with 5 bases between. CDR3 loop: CASSHNTDTQYF. The DNA for the CDR3 is TGTGCCAGCAGCCACAACACAGATACGCAGTATTTT. Filled out from reference TRBV11-2 and TRBJ2-3, the complete variable domain reads EAGVAQSPRYKIIEKRQSVAFWCNPISGHATLYWYQQILGQGPKLLIQFQNNGVVDDSQLPKDRFSAERLKGVDSTLKIQPAKLEDSAVYLCASSHNTDTQYFGPGTRLTVL.

The rearrangement links TRBV9 to TRBJ1-2; D perhaps matches TRBD1 (5 bases). From germline, CDR1 is SGDLS and CDR2 YYNGEE. There are 14 residues in the CDR3. V lost 0 bases and J lost 8, with 14 bases in between. This CDR3 is CASSVGDFQQGYTF. CDR3 DNA sequence: TGTGCCAGCAGCGTAGGGGACTTCCAACAAGGCTACACCTTC.

About this clone itself: The CDR3 does not close with the conserved phenylalanine or tryptophan, likely indicating a read error. The J gene is TRBJ1-6, the V gene TRBV2; D is perhaps TRBD1 (6 bases). Trimming removed 8 bases from V and 4 bases from J, with 15 bases in between. This CDR3 region has 15 residues. The germline V gene encodes CDR1 SNHLY and CDR2 FYNNEI. For the CDR3, the DNA is TGTGCCAGCCGGCGGCAGGGGATGTATAATTCACCCCTCCACCTT. This encodes CASRRQGMYNSPLHL.

The chain recombines TRBV10-1 with TRBJ2-2; 8 nucleotides line up with TRBD1. CDR3 length equals 17 residues. CDR1 and CDR2 (germline): WNHNN, SYGVQD (reference sequence). J was trimmed by 5 bases and V by 5 bases; bases with no gene match: 13. The CDR3 region has the DNA TGCGCCAGCAGTACAGGACAGGGACGAGGTTATACCGGGGAGCTGTTTTTT. Translating gives CASSTGQGRGYTGELFF.

The chain uses TRBV6-1 and TRBJ1-5; D ambiguous. CDR1 is MNHNS and CDR2 is SASEGT in the germline V gene. Trimming pared 3 bases from V and 3 bases from J, leaving 15 bases between. The CDR3 runs 16 residues. The CDR3 coding sequence is TGTGCCAGCAGTGACAGTCTCGCAACCCCCAATCAGCCCCAGCATTTT. Its protein is CASSDSLATPNQPQHF.

J is TRBJ2-3 and V is TRBV7-8, with D perhaps matching TRBD2 (6 bases). With 1 base removed from V and 2 bases from J, the gap between germline ends came to 19 bases. The CDR3 loop spans 18 amino acids. CDR1 is SGHVS and CDR2 is FQNEAQ in the germline V gene. CDR3 residues: CASSLERGVGGLTDTQYF. Here the CDR3 DNA reads TGTGCCAGCAGCTTAGAGAGGGGAGTGGGGGGACTCACAGATACGCAGTATTTT.

The V call is TRBV7-2, the J call TRBJ2-3; D gene ambiguous. The germline V gene encodes CDR1 SGHTA and CDR2 FQGNSA. This CDR3 comprises 13 residues. The V end lost 8 bases, the J end lost 2 bases, and 11 bases lay between the germline ends. This chain's CDR3 is CASLTLDTDTQYF. CDR3 sequence (DNA): TGTGCCAGCCTTACTTTAGACACAGATACGCAGTATTTT. Filled out from reference TRBV7-2 and TRBJ2-3, the complete variable domain reads GAGVSQSPSNKVTEKGKDVELRCDPISGHTALYWYRQSLGQGLEFLIYFQGNSAPDKSGLPSDRFSAERTGGSVSTLTIQRTQQEDSAVYLCASLTLDTDTQYFGPGTRLTVL.

This chain uses TRBV9 with TRBJ2-3; TRBD2 matches 9 bases. This CDR3 region has 13 residues. The germline V gene has CDR1 SGDLS and CDR2 YYNGEE. The V segment lost 7 bases and the J segment 5 bases; nucleotides outside the gene matches: 5. The CDR3 DNA sequence: TGTGCCAGCCAGCGGGGGGCCGGAGATACGCAGTATTTT. Amino acid sequence: CASQRGAGDTQYF. Full variable domain (remainder filled in from reference TRBV9 and TRBJ2-3): DSGVTQTPKHLITATGQRVTLRCSPRSGDLSVYWYQQSLDQGLQFLIQYYNGEERAKGNILERFSAQQFPDLHSELNLSSLELGDSALYFCASQRGAGDTQYFGPGTRLTVL.

CDR3 sequence reads: CATNRGSGSNQPQHF. CDR3 nucleotides: TGTGCCACGAACAGGGGTAGTGGTAGCAATCAGCCCCAGCATTTT. This sequence joins TRBV19 and TRBJ1-5, with 7 nucleotides matching TRBD1. CDR3 length: 15 residues. The J segment lost 0 bases and the V segment lost 10 bases, leaving 9 bases of the junction unmatched. Germline CDR1 LNHDA, CDR2 SQIVND (reference sequence). Full variable domain (remainder filled in from reference TRBV19 and TRBJ1-5): DGGITQSPKYLFRKEGQNVTLSCEQNLNHDAMYWYRQDPGQGLRLIYYSQIVNDFQKGDIAEGYSVSREKKESFPLTVTSAQKNPTAFYLCATNRGSGSNQPQHFGDGTRLSIL.

CDR3 residues: CASSTRGRGAGYTF. Here the CDR3 DNA reads TGTGCCAGTAGTACAAGGGGGCGCGGCGCTGGCTACACCTTC. This chain uses TRBV19 with TRBJ1-2; 7 nucleotides align to TRBD1. This CDR3 is 14 amino acids long. Per the germline V gene, CDR1 is LNHDA and CDR2 is SQIVND (reference sequence). V was pared by 4 bases and J by 7 bases, with 9 bases of the junction left unmatched. The variable domain in full, completed from reference TRBV19 and TRBJ1-2, reads DGGITQSPKYLFRKEGQNVTLSCEQNLNHDAMYWYRQDPGQGLRLIYYSQIVNDFQKGDIAEGYSVSREKKESFPLTVTSAQKNPTAFYLCASSTRGRGAGYTFGSGTRLTVV.

This clone was recorded once. CDR3 nucleotides: TGTGCCAGCAGCTTGGGGTTTGGGGCTGGAGAGCAGTACTTC. It codes for CASSLGFGAGEQYF. The rearrangement joins TRBV5-6 to TRBJ2-7, with a possible D match to TRBD1 (5 bases). Germline V gene data show CDR1 as SGHDT and CDR2 as YYEEEE. Trimming stripped 0 bases from V and 7 bases from J, with 14 bases between. The CDR3 runs to 14 residues.

The chain has TRBV19 and TRBJ2-1; D is possibly TRBD2 (7 bases). CDR1 and CDR2 from the germline V gene are LNHDA and SQIVND (reference sequence). Trimming stripped 3 bases from V and 7 bases from J, with 16 bases between. The CDR3 spans 15 residues. CDR3 nucleotide sequence: TGTGCCAGTAGTATGACTAGTGGGGGGGCGAATGAGCAGTTCTTC. The encoded protein is CASSMTSGGANEQFF.

The V and J genes are TRBV5-4 and TRBJ1-2; 9 nucleotides agree with TRBD1. CDR3 size: 14 residues. Germline values: CDR1 SGHNT, CDR2 YYREEE (reference sequence). V lost 4 bases to trimming and J lost 4 bases; unmatched junction nucleotides: 5. The CDR3 here is CASSPGQGIYGYTF. The DNA for the CDR3 is TGTGCCAGCAGCCCGGGACAGGGAATCTATGGCTACACCTTC.

This chain joins TRBV5-1 and TRBJ2-7; tentatively, D is TRBD2 (5 bases). The CDR3 spans 17 residues. Trimming took 3 bases from V and 0 from J, leaving 19 bases between them. Per the germline V gene, CDR1 is SGHRS and CDR2 is YFSETQ. This CDR3 reads CASSSPSAGLLSYEQYF. CDR3 in DNA: TGCGCCAGCAGCTCCCCCTCCGCGGGCCTCCTCTCCTACGAGCAGTACTTC. Together with reference TRBV5-1 and TRBJ2-7, the CDR3 gives the full variable domain: KAGVTQTPRYLIKTRGQQVTLSCSPISGHRSVSWYQQTPGQGLQFLFEYFSETQRNKGNFPGRFSGRQFSNSRSEMNVSTLELGDSALYLCASSSPSAGLLSYEQYFGPGTRLTVT.

This clone occurred once. This chain links TRBV5-4 with TRBJ2-5, with TRBD1 matching over 7 bases. The CDR3 runs 14 residues. The V segment lost 5 bases and the J segment 3 bases; nucleotides outside the gene matches: 7. The germline V gene encodes CDR1 SGHNT and CDR2 YYREEE (reference sequence). CDR3 region: CASRVQGTKETQYF. DNA of the CDR3: TGTGCCAGCAGAGTACAGGGGACCAAAGAGACCCAGTACTTC.

The sample holds a few counts of this clone. The chain is built from TRBV9 and TRBJ2-1, with 9 positions matching TRBD1. J gave up 8 bases and V 4 bases, and 4 bases lay outside the gene matches. From germline, CDR1 is SGDLS and CDR2 YYNGEE. The CDR3 has 13 residues. This chain's CDR3 is CASSSGTGYEQFF. CDR3 in DNA: TGTGCCAGCAGCTCCGGGACAGGGTATGAGCAGTTCTTC.

The chain couples TRBV19 to TRBJ2-1; a possible D gene is TRBD2 (5 bases). Germline-derived CDR1 and CDR2 are LNHDA and SQIVND (reference sequence). Trimming shortened V by 4 bases and J by 6 bases, and 10 bases separated the two germline ends. The CDR3 contains 13 residues. Here the CDR3 DNA reads TGTGCCAGTAGTAGATATCGGGGCAATGAGCAGTTCTTC. It translates to CASSRYRGNEQFF.

CDR3 sequence (DNA): TGTGCCAGCAGCTCGGGACAGGCCATGAACACTGAAGCTTTCTTT. This sequence encodes CASSSGQAMNTEAFF. The V and J genes are TRBV5-6 and TRBJ1-1; 8 bases match TRBD1. V shed 3 bases and J 0 bases; nucleotides not matched to a gene: 4. The germline gives CDR1 SGHDT, CDR2 YYEEEE. CDR3 length: 15 residues.

V usage is TRBV11-3 and J usage is TRBJ1-1; D possibly corresponds to TRBD1 (5 bases). With 1 base removed from V and 6 bases from J, the gap between germline ends came to 9 bases. This CDR3 is 13 amino acids long. Germline V gives CDR1 SGHNT, CDR2 YENEEA. The CDR3 loop reads CASSLGAGAEAFF. For the CDR3, the DNA is TGTGCCAGCAGCTTAGGGGCGGGGGCTGAAGCTTTCTTT.

This rearrangement joins TRBV2 to TRBJ2-2, with D maybe TRBD1 (6 bases). Trimming left V 8 bases short and J 0 bases short, with 10 bases between. This CDR3 region has 14 residues. Germline CDR1 SNHLY, CDR2 FYNNEI. The CDR3 DNA sequence: TGTGCCAGCCACAGGGTAGCGAACACCGGGGAGCTGTTTTTT. Encoded protein: CASHRVANTGELFF.

The chain carries TRBV4-3 and TRBJ2-3; D remains ambiguous. V gave up 0 bases and J gave up 1 base, with 11 bases separating them. CDR3 length equals 16 residues. Germline V gives CDR1 LGHNA, CDR2 YSLEER. CDR3 bases: TGCGCCAGCAGCCAAGATTCTCTTCAGGGCACAGATACGCAGTATTTT. It yields the protein CASSQDSLQGTDTQYF.

This clone was seen only a few times. V and J are TRBV5-1 and TRBJ1-1; no reliable D call. This CDR3 spans 13 amino acids. V was cut by 1 base and J by 8 bases, with 12 bases left in between. CDR1 is SGHRS and CDR2 is YFSETQ in the germline V gene. The CDR3 here is CASSLLASGEAFF. In DNA form, the CDR3 reads TGCGCCAGCAGCTTGTTAGCCAGTGGGGAAGCTTTCTTT.

CDR3 sequence reads: CASSSGQGWDNEKLFF. CDR3 coding DNA: TGTGCCAGCAGCTCGGGACAGGGATGGGATAATGAAAAACTGTTTTTT. The chain joins TRBV5-8 to TRBJ1-4; TRBD1 matches 9 bases. The CDR3 loop spans 16 amino acids. The J segment lost 4 bases and the V segment lost 3 bases, leaving 7 bases of the junction unmatched. The germline V gene has CDR1 SGHTS and CDR2 YDEGEE.

V and J are TRBV5-6 and TRBJ2-5, with 13 positions matching TRBD2. Germline CDR1 is SGHDT and CDR2 is YYEEEE. CDR3 length: 14 amino acids. V shed 4 bases and J 7 bases; nucleotides not matched to a gene: 4. This CDR3 is CASSPGLAGVTQYF. CDR3 sequence (DNA): TGTGCCAGCAGCCCCGGACTAGCGGGAGTGACCCAGTACTTC. The full variable domain, completed using reference TRBV5-6 and TRBJ2-5, is DAGVTQSPTHLIKTRGQQVTLRCSPKSGHDTVSWYQQALGQGPQFIFQYYEEEERQRGNFPDRFSGHQFPNYSSELNVNALLLGDSALYLCASSPGLAGVTQYFGPGTRLLVL.

The chain links TRBV29-1 to TRBJ2-2; D may be TRBD1 (5 bases). The CDR3 has 14 residues. V was pared by 6 bases and J by 4 bases, with 15 bases between. Germline V gives CDR1 SQVTM, CDR2 ANQGSEA. The CDR3 is CSVDPGWGTGELFF. Here the CDR3 DNA reads TGCAGCGTGGATCCAGGGTGGGGCACCGGGGAGCTGTTTTTT.

This sequence joins TRBV5-1 and TRBJ2-2; D perhaps matches TRBD1 (6 bases). The CDR3 has 15 amino acids. Germline loops: CDR1 SGHRS, CDR2 YFSETQ. V lost 1 base to trimming and J lost 10 bases, with 17 bases between them. The CDR3 spells CASSLPTGMGQELFF. CDR3 nucleotide sequence: TGCGCCAGCAGCTTGCCTACAGGGATGGGACAGGAGCTGTTTTTT.

The chain combines TRBV30 with TRBJ1-2; 7 bases line up with TRBD1. The CDR3 covers 13 residues. V trimming: 1 base; J trimming: 8 bases; junction bases outside the gene matches: 7. The V gene's germline CDR1 is GTSNPN and CDR2 SVGIG (reference sequence). CDR3 sequence (DNA): TGTGCCTGGAGTGAACAGGGGAGGACGGGCTACACCTTC. The encoded protein is CAWSEQGRTGYTF.

In regard to this clone: No conserved phenylalanine or tryptophan ends this CDR3, so it is likely a read error. The chain carries TRBV7-9 and TRBJ1-6; D is possibly TRBD1 (6 bases). The CDR3 is made up of 15 amino acids. V shed 4 bases and J shed 7 bases, with 14 bases lying between them. Per germline, CDR1 SEHNR and CDR2 FQNEAQ (reference sequence). The CDR3 spells CASSSTGTTNSPLHL. CDR3 nucleotide sequence: TGTGCCAGCAGCTCCACCGGGACAACGAATTCACCCCTCCACCTT.